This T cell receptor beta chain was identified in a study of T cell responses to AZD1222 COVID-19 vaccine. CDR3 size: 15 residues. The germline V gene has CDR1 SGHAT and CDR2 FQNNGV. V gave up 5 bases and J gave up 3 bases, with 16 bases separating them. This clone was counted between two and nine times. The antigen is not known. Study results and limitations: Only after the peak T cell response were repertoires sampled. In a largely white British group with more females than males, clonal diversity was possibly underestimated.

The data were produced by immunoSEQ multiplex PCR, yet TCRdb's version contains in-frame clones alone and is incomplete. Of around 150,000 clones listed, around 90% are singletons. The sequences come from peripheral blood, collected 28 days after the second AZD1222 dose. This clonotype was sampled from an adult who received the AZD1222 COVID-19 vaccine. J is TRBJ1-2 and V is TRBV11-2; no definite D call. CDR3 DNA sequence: TGTGCCAGCAGCGACCGTTCGAGGCTGCACTATGGCTACACCTTC. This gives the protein CASSDRSRLHYGYTF.